What follows describes a single T cell receptor (beta chain). Clinical symptoms, serum thyroxine, TRAb, thyroid ultrasound and orbital computed tomography were relied on for diagnosis. This record comes from a study of Graves' ophthalmopathy and Graves' hyperthyroidism. This CDR3 spans 13 amino acids. The germline V gene encodes CDR1 SGHDN and CDR2 FVKESK. V lost 3 bases, J lost 3 bases, and 5 bases lay in between. The sequenced template was RNA, covering the TCR beta CDR3 region. Second-round multiplex PCR came after a first-round RT-PCR that employed HTBI primers. TCRdb re-derived calls from the multiplex PCR reads in MiXCR, one entry per CDR3 protein. The profile shows 650,000 to 900,000 distinct CDR3 sequences, roughly two fifths of them singletons.

The clonotype originates from an adult man with Graves' ophthalmopathy. This chain joins TRBV14 and TRBJ2-2; D call uncertain. The sample was peripheral blood. The CDR3 spells CASSHYHTGELFF. The CDR3 DNA reads TGTGCCAGCAGCCACTACCACACCGGGGAGCTGTTTTTT.